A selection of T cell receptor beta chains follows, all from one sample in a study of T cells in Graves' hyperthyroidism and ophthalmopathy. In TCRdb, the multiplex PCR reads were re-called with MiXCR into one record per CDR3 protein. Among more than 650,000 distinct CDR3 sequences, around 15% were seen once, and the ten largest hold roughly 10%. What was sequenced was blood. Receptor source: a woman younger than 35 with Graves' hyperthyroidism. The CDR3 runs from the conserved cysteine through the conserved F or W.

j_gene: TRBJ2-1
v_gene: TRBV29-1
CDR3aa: CSVARTSTTYNEQFF

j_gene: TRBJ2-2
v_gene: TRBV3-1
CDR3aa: CASSQGGGGVSRYRELFF

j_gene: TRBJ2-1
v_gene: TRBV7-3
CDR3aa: CASSRTAVGDNEQFF

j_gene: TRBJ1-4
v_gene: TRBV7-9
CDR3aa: CASSRDSKREKLFF

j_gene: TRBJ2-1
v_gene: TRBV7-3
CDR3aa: CASSRLAAPYNEQFF

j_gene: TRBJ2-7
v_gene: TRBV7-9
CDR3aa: CASSLEGQGSSYEQYF

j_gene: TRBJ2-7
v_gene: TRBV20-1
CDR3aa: CSARKTSGILHEQYF

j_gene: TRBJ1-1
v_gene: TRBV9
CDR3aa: CASSVGGPPTEAFF

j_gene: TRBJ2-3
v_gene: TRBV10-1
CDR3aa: CASSEGGKETDTQYF

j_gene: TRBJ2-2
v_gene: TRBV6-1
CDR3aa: CASSAGGPNTGELFF

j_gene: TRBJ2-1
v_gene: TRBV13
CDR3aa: CASSSPGLHSYNEQFF

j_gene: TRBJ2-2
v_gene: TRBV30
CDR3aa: CAWSRESGSVSGELFF

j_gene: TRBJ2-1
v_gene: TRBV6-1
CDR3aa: CAGEGGEVDEQFF

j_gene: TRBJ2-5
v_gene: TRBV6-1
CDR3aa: CASSRPDRGTETQYF

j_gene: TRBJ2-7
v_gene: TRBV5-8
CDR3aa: CASSLTGGGYYEQYF

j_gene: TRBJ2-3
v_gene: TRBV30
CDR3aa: CAWRLRGGADTQYF

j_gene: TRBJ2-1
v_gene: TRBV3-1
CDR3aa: CASSQERGSEQFF

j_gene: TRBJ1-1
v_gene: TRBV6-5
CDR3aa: CASSYSEKGNTEAFF

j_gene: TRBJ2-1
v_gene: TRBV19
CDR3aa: CASRKDRSISNEQFF

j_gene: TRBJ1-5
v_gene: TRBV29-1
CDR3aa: CSVGFSRVSQPQHF

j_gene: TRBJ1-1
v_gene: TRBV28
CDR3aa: CASSYTGSLNTEAFF

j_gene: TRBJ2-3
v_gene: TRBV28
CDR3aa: CASSFDSTDTQYF

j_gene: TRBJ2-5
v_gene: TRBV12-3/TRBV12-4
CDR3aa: CASSQWANQETQYF

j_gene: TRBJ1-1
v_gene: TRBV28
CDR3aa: CASSLPRELRTEAFF

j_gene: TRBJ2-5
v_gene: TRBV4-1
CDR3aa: CASSQATGQGTQYF

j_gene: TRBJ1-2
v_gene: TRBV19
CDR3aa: CASSIAALEQLHYGYTF

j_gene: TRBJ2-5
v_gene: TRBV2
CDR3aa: CASIPRGLQETQYF

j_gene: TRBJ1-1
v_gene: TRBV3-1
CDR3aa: CASSQVGHETEAFF

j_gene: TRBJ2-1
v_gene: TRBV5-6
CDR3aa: CASRSRGARDYNEQFF

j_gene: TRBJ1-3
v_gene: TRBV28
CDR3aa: CASSDNGGGNTIYF

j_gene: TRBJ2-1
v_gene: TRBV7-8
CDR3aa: CASSLDRVEMDEQFF

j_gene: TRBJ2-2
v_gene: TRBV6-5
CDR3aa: CASSYRTGYTGELFF

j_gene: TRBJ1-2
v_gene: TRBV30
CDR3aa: CAWRPTGLGFHGYTF

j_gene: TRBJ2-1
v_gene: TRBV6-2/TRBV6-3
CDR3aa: CASSYEGARYNEQFF

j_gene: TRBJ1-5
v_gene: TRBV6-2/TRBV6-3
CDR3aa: CASSYFRQASGQPQHF

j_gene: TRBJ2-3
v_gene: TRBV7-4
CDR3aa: CASSHWAGTSGTDTQYF

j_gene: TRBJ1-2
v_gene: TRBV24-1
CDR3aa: CATSDAGSNYGYTF